The clone carrying this T cell receptor (beta chain) appeared a single time. The sample comes from a study of shared clonotypes between healthy human individuals. Only in-frame clones appear in the TCRdb table, and some are missing; sequencing was by immunoSEQ multiplex PCR. The sample shows over 2 million clones, around 95% of them seen only once. Germline V gives CDR1 MDHEN, CDR2 SYDVKM. Trimming took 6 bases from V and 8 from J, leaving 17 bases between them. The length of the CDR3 is 15 residues. This TCR derives from a man in his late teens or twenties in good health. Material: naive CD4+ T cells sorted from blood. The subset is: CD45RA+ positively selected. The rearrangement joins TRBV28 to TRBJ1-6, with D perhaps TRBD1 (5 bases). This chain's CDR3 is CASRNGNAGDSPLHF. The CDR3 coding sequence is TGTGCCAGCAGAAATGGAAATGCGGGGGATTCACCCCTCCACTTT.